These 25 T cell receptor beta chains originate from one sample sequenced in a study of blood T cell repertoires in COVID-19. Sequencing used immunoSEQ multiplex PCR; TCRdb keeps in-frame clones, though not all of them. The top ten clones hold 1% to 1.5% of a sample with around 380,000 clones, more than 70% of them seen once. Material: PBMCs or T cells enriched from blood (not recorded which). The receptor set was obtained from a man aged 25 to 40 who had recovered from COVID-19.

The chain uses TRBV7-2 and TRBJ2-5; 8 bases fit TRBD2. The length of the CDR3 is 16 residues. The germline gives CDR1 SGHTA, CDR2 FQGNSA. The V and J ends lost 5 bases and 6 bases, in that order; junction bases with no gene match: 14. Written as DNA, the CDR3 is TGTGCCAGCAGCCCTTGGACTAGCCGGGCGGTAAAGACCCAGTACTTC. It encodes CASSPWTSRAVKTQYF.

The chain is built from TRBV6-5 and TRBJ1-4; tentatively, D is TRBD1 (6 bases). The CDR3 is 15 residues long. Per germline, CDR1 MNHEY and CDR2 SVGAGI. The V end was cut by 6 bases, the J end by 8 bases, with 19 bases between. CDR3 loop: CASRATGPSVEKLFF. CDR3 nucleotide sequence: TGTGCCAGCAGAGCGACAGGTCCTAGTGTGGAAAAACTGTTTTTT.

The rearrangement links TRBV12-3 or TRBV12-4 to TRBJ1-2, with a tentative D call TRBD1 (6 bases). V was clipped by 6 bases and J by 4 bases, with 12 bases between them. This CDR3 contains 13 residues. CDR3 bases: TGTGCCAGCAGCCCCAGGGGAACCTATGGCTACACCTTC. Translating it yields CASSPRGTYGYTF.

The gene calls are TRBV7-8 and TRBJ1-6, with 11 bases fitting TRBD1. Looked up from germline, CDR1 is SGHVS and CDR2 is FQNEAQ. Trimming removed 3 bases from V and 8 bases from J; junction bases left unmatched: 12. The CDR3 contains 18 residues. CDR3 loop: CASSLDRGRFNYDSPLHF. In DNA, the CDR3 is TGTGCCAGCAGCTTGGACAGGGGGCGGTTTAATTACGATTCACCCCTCCACTTT. Full variable domain (missing parts from reference TRBV7-8 and TRBJ1-6): GAGVSQSPRYKVAKRGQDVALRCDPISGHVSLFWYQQALGQGPEFLTYFQNEAQLDKSGLPSDRFFAERPEGSVSTLKIQRTQQEDSAVYLCASSLDRGRFNYDSPLHFGNGTRLTVT.

The chain carries TRBV29-1 and TRBJ1-5; no clear D. Trimming removed 6 bases from V and 5 bases from J, with 14 bases in between. Germline V gene data show CDR1 as SQVTM and CDR2 as ANQGSEA. The CDR3 sequence is 13 residues long. The CDR3 nucleotides are TGCAGCGTCGGGTCAGGAGGCGATCAGCCCCAGCATTTT. This translates into CSVGSGGDQPQHF.

The chain uses TRBV6-5 and TRBJ2-7; 7 bases are shared with TRBD1. From germline, CDR1 is MNHEY and CDR2 SVGAGI. Trimming took 9 bases from V and 4 from J; bases not matched to a gene: 3. The CDR3 spans 11 residues. CDR3 nucleotides: TGTGCCAGTACAGGGGATTACGAGCAGTACTTC. Translation gives CASTGDYEQYF.

The gene calls are TRBV18 and TRBJ1-3, with 7 nucleotides matching TRBD1. After removal of 0 bases from V and 0 bases from J, the junction contained 23 bases not matched to a gene. The CDR3 spans 23 residues. Germline V lookup: CDR1 KGHSH, CDR2 LQKENI. The CDR3 protein is CASSPPIGGRTAPRAFSGNTIYF. The CDR3 DNA sequence: TGTGCCAGCTCACCACCGATAGGGGGCCGGACAGCTCCTCGCGCCTTCTCTGGAAACACCATATATTTT.

The chain recombines TRBV7-6 with TRBJ1-2; D unresolved. Trimming removed 1 base at V and 6 bases at J, with 18 bases between. CDR1 and CDR2 (germline): SGHVS, FNYEAQ. The CDR3 runs 16 residues. The CDR3 region has the DNA TGTGCCAGCAGCTTAGGTTCGGCAGGCACTCCCAATGGCTACACCTTC. It encodes CASSLGSAGTPNGYTF.

The V call is TRBV10-3, the J call TRBJ1-5; D uncertain. Germline CDR1 and CDR2: ENHRY and SYGVKD. V lost 3 bases to trimming and J lost 3 bases, with 9 bases between them. There are 14 residues in the CDR3. The CDR3 sequence is CAISDGLVNQPQHF. Here the CDR3 DNA reads TGTGCCATCAGTGATGGGCTCGTCAATCAGCCCCAGCATTTT.

The rearrangement joins TRBV30 to TRBJ1-2; TRBD1 matches 7 bases. This CDR3 is built from 15 residues. V dropped 1 base and J dropped 3; count of bases not matched to a gene: 8. Looked up from germline, CDR1 is GTSNPN and CDR2 is SVGIG (reference sequence). As DNA, the CDR3 is TGTGCCTGGAGTGGGAGGGGGCCCCCGGACTATGGCTACACCTTC. It is translated as CAWSGRGPPDYGYTF.

Of note for this clone: Other DNA sequences in the sample encode the same CDR3. The rearrangement links TRBV12-3 or TRBV12-4 to TRBJ1-1, with D perhaps TRBD1 (6 bases). The V end was cut by 3 bases, the J end by 1 base, with 6 bases between. The CDR3 covers 13 residues. CDR3 amino acids: CASSFRGNTEAFF. DNA of the CDR3: TGTGCCAGCAGTTTCAGGGGGAACACTGAAGCTTTCTTT.

This chain links TRBV29-1 with TRBJ1-2; no clear D gene. Trimming removed 1 base at V and 8 bases at J, with 11 bases between. Per the germline V gene, CDR1 is SQVTM and CDR2 is ANQGSEA. The CDR3 is made up of 12 amino acids. The DNA for the CDR3 is TGCAGCGTTGAAGGGCAGCTCGGGGGCTACACCTTC. Translation: CSVEGQLGGYTF.

V is TRBV4-1 and J is TRBJ2-2; D not certain. The germline V gene encodes CDR1 MGHRA and CDR2 YSYEKL. V lost 1 base, J lost 1 base, and 4 bases lay in between. CDR3 length: 14 residues. The CDR3 DNA reads as TGCGCCAGCAGCCAAGGACAGAACACCGGGGAGCTGTTTTTT. Protein product: CASSQGQNTGELFF.

This chain uses TRBV29-1 with TRBJ2-1; the D gene is possibly TRBD1 (7 bases). Germline loops: CDR1 SQVTM, CDR2 ANQGSEA. CDR3 size: 15 residues. The V end lost 2 bases, the J end lost 1 base, and 12 bases lay between the germline ends. In DNA form, the CDR3 reads TGCAGCGTTGAACGGCCAGGGGGGTCCTACAATGAGCAGTTCTTC. Amino acids: CSVERPGGSYNEQFF.

V usage is TRBV7-9 and J usage is TRBJ2-7; TRBD2 aligns across 10 bases. The V and J ends lost 2 bases and 2 bases, in that order; junction bases with no gene match: 3. CDR3 size: 15 residues. Germline CDR1 SEHNR, CDR2 FQNEAQ (reference sequence). The CDR3 loop reads CASSLLAGETYEQYF. The CDR3 bases are TGTGCCAGCAGCTTACTAGCGGGGGAGACCTACGAGCAGTACTTC.

V and J are TRBV4-3 and TRBJ1-6; possibly TRBD1 for D (5 bases). This CDR3 is built from 17 residues. Germline V CDR1 and CDR2: LGHNA, YSLEER. The V gene lost 1 base and the J gene lost 4 bases, with 14 bases spanning the gap. CDR3 amino acids: CASSQARASPYNSPLHF. The CDR3 nucleotides are TGCGCCAGCAGCCAAGCCAGGGCCTCTCCGTATAATTCACCCCTCCACTTT.

The V call is TRBV5-4, the J call TRBJ1-5; D not certain. This CDR3 is 13 amino acids long. Germline CDR1 SGHNT, CDR2 YYREEE (reference sequence). V was trimmed by 2 bases and J by 6 bases, leaving 9 bases between them. For the CDR3, the DNA is TGTGCCAGCAGCTTCGATACTGGTCAGCCCCAGCATTTT. As protein: CASSFDTGQPQHF.

The chain joins TRBV27 to TRBJ2-2; TRBD2 is a possible D gene (5 bases). CDR1 MNHEY and CDR2 SMNVEV come from the germline V gene (reference sequence). The V end was cut by 6 bases, the J end by 7 bases, with 18 bases between. The CDR3 has 15 residues. The CDR3 sequence: CASSSDSGGNGELFF. CDR3 bases: TGTGCCAGCAGCTCGGACTCCGGTGGAAACGGGGAGCTGTTTTTT.

The genes are TRBV3-1 (or the pseudogene TRBV3-2) and TRBJ2-1, with 9 bases lining up with TRBD1. V was pared by 1 base and J by 4 bases, with 5 bases of the junction left unmatched. Germline CDR1 reads LGHDT; CDR2 reads YNNKEL (reference sequence). This CDR3 contains 16 residues. The CDR3 nucleotides are TGTGCCAGCAGCCAAGTGGGGACAGGGCCGTACAATGAGCAGTTCTTC. It is translated as CASSQVGTGPYNEQFF.

Concerning this clone: This same CDR3 is encoded by further DNA sequences in the sample. The genes are TRBV4-1 and TRBJ2-7; TRBD1 is a possible D gene (5 bases). Trimming removed 1 base at V and 2 bases at J, with 12 bases between. This CDR3 has 15 amino acids. In germline, CDR1 is MGHRA, CDR2 YSYEKL. CDR3 residues: CASSQGRDRAYEQYF. The CDR3 nucleotides read TGCGCCAGCAGCCAAGGAAGAGACAGAGCCTACGAGCAGTACTTC.

V and J are TRBV7-9 and TRBJ2-5; weak D call: TRBD2 (6 bases). The CDR3 totals 15 residues. With 1 base removed from V and 1 base from J, the gap between germline ends came to 10 bases. Germline CDR1 SEHNR, CDR2 FQNEAQ (reference sequence). The CDR3 region is CASSLVGGTQETQYF. CDR3 DNA: TGTGCCAGCAGCTTAGTGGGAGGTACCCAAGAGACCCAGTACTTC.

The chain employs TRBV6-5 and TRBJ1-1, with TRBD1 as a possible D gene (5 bases). Germline assignment: CDR1 MNHEY and CDR2 SVGAGI. The germline V and J ends were trimmed by 4 bases and 1 base, with 10 bases remaining between them. The CDR3 covers 14 residues. For the CDR3, the DNA is TGTGCCAGCAGTTCCGCGACAGCGAACACTGAAGCTTTCTTT. This codes for CASSSATANTEAFF.

The gene calls are TRBV18 and TRBJ2-7, with TRBD1 matching over 11 bases. Germline V gives CDR1 KGHSH, CDR2 LQKENI. V shed 6 bases and J 1 base; nucleotides not matched to a gene: 2. The CDR3 has 14 residues. CDR3 nucleotide sequence: TGTGCCAGCTCGGGACAGGGGGAGTCCTACGAGCAGTACTTC. Residues: CASSGQGESYEQYF.

The genes are TRBV19 and TRBJ1-6; 9 nucleotides align to TRBD1. The germline V gene has CDR1 LNHDA and CDR2 SQIVND (reference sequence). The trim removed 6 bases at V and 9 bases at J, leaving 6 bases unmatched. The CDR3 spans 14 residues. The CDR3 is CASRDRGRGSPLHF. The CDR3 bases are TGTGCCAGTAGAGACAGGGGGAGAGGTTCACCCCTCCACTTT.

The chain has TRBV20-1 and TRBJ2-7, with 11 bases matching TRBD2. After removal of 3 bases from V and 4 bases from J, the junction contained 8 bases not matched to a gene. The CDR3 covers 15 residues. The germline V gene encodes CDR1 DFQATT and CDR2 SNEGSKA (reference sequence). The CDR3: CSASGGTSGSYEQYF. DNA for the CDR3: TGCAGTGCTAGTGGGGGGACTAGCGGATCTTACGAGCAGTACTTC.